This TCR beta chain appears in the sequencing data of a study of blood T cells in healthy people across ages. General study results and limits: Estimated diversity that came from one million T cells was considered an underestimate. Higher naive T cell percentage went strongly together with higher TCR beta diversity.

Trimming took 7 bases from V and 3 from J; bases not matched to a gene: 7. The CDR3 loop spans 14 amino acids. Germline-derived CDR1 and CDR2 are SQVTM and ANQGSEA. In regard to this clonotype: Its antigen is undetermined.

A J-beta primer mix and a sample-barcoded 5' primer were used in a second PCR of roughly 6 to 12 cycles. Each of the samples gave a minimum of 2.5 million paired-end reads that contained CDR3. TCRdb used MiXCR to reprocess the 5' RACE reads, holding one entry per CDR3 protein. The sample consists of 910,000 or so distinct CDR3 sequences, about 51% of them appearing once. Extracted total RNA amounted to at least 5.5 micrograms for each sample. The source material was blood. This chain joins TRBV29-1 and TRBJ2-3; TRBD1 agrees at 10 bases. This clonotype was obtained from a woman aged 60-70 years in good health. CDR3 loop: CSAEDRGSTDTQYF. The CDR3 DNA sequence: TGCAGCGCTGAGGACAGGGGGTCAACAGATACGCAGTATTTT.